The present T cell receptor beta chain was sequenced within a study of cytomegalovirus exposure and HLA in healthy donors. About the study: Later, an analysis reported that the roughly 120 validation repertoires had used the same platform as the roughly 680 first-cohort repertoires. The study's findings and limits: A few CMV-associated chains were confirmed in vitro to be specific for CMV antigens.

The protocol was immunoSEQ multiplex PCR, while the TCRdb copy is restricted to in-frame clones and leaves out a portion. This repertoire shows hundreds of thousands of clones, about 90% found once; its top ten account for around 1.2%. This CDR3 contains 11 residues. Germline values: CDR1 SEHNR, CDR2 FQNEAQ (reference sequence). Turning to this clone: Its antigen remains unidentified. Its ends do not fully match the called genes, so a read error is possible.

The sequence came from a woman in her 30s in good health and CMV-seropositive. V is TRBV7-9 and J is TRBJ1-2; 7 nucleotides agree with TRBD1. The sequencing sample was made of PBMCs. The CDR3 sequence: CASSYSMGQIF. The DNA for the CDR3 is TGTGCCAGCAGCTACTCCATGGGACAGATCTTC.